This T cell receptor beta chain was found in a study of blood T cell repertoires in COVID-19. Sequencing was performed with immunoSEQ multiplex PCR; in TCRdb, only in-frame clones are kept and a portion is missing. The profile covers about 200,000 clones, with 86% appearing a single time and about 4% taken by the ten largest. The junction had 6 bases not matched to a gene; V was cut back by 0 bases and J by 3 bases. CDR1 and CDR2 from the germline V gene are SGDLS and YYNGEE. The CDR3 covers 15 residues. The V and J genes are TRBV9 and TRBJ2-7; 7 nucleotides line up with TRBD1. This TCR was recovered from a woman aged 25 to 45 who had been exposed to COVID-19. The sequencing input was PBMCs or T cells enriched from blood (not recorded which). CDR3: CASSVGGQNHYEQYF. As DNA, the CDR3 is TGTGCCAGCAGCGTAGGGGGACAGAACCACTACGAGCAGTACTTC.